The present T cell receptor (beta chain) was sequenced within a study of T-cell memory formation after mild COVID-19. Turning to the study itself: Largely donor-specific TCR clusters were found. Study findings and constraints: The main location of contracting CD4+ clones was CM and EM, and that of contracting CD8+ clones was EMRA. CD4/CD8 balance characterized clones contracting day 15 to 85, and CD4+ skew characterized later expanders.

From 5'RACE with constant-segment primers came TCR alpha and TCR beta cDNA libraries that carried sample barcodes and UMIs. TCRdb re-derived calls from the 5' RACE reads in MiXCR, one entry per CDR3 protein. Found here are about 110,000 distinct CDR3 sequences, roughly 19% of them singletons; the top ten hold approximately 5%. Between the trimmed V and J ends, which lost 5 bases and 6 bases, there was a span of 9 bases. This CDR3 contains 12 residues. Of note for this clonotype: Its antigen is unidentified.

The receptor comes from a man between 18 and 35 years old who had mild COVID-19 (a few samples of this study predate the infection). Cell type and time point are not known. The sequencing sample was made of PBMCs or a T cell subset sorted from them (not recorded which). The genes are TRBV12-3 or TRBV12-4 and TRBJ2-3; D is unclear. This chain's CDR3 is CASSISGDTQYF. The CDR3 region has the DNA TGTGCCAGCAGTATCTCCGGGGATACGCAGTATTTT.